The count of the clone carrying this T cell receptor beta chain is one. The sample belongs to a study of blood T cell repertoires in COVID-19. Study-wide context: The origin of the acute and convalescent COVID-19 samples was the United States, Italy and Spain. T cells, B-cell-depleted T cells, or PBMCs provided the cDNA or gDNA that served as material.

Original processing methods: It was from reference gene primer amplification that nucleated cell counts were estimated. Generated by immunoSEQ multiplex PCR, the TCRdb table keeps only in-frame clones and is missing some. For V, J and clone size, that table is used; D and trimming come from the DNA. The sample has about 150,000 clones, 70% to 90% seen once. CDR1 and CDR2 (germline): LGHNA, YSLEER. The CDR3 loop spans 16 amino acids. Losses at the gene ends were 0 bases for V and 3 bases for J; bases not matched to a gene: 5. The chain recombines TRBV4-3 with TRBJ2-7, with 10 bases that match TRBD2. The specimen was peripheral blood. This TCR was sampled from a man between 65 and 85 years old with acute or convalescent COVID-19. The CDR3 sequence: CASSQDLASGSYEQYF. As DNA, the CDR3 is TGCGCCAGCAGCCAAGATCTGGCTAGCGGGAGCTACGAGCAGTACTTC.